This T cell receptor beta chain was found in a study of shared clonotypes between healthy human individuals. Study information: Per-donor plates numbered three CD4 naive, three CD4 memory, two CD8 naive and one CD8 memory. Study observations and caveats: Four donors shared around 5.1% of their naive CD4 clonotypes.

For sorted subsets, approximately 180 ng DNA per replicate equaled 33,000 or so T cell genomes. Profiled with immunoSEQ multiplex PCR; TCRdb holds only in-frame clones, not every one. The sample has a few million clones, about 92% seen once. The split of CD4+ cells yielded CD45RA+ naive and CD45RA-negative memory subsets. The ends lost 6 bases at V and 4 bases at J; junction bases unmatched: 4. The germline gives CDR1 KGHSH, CDR2 LQKENI. The length of the CDR3 is 13 residues. To note about this clone: What it binds is unknown. Other DNA sequences in this specimen translate into the identical CDR3.

The TCR originated in a man younger than 35 in good health. The gene calls are TRBV18 and TRBJ1-1; 8 bases are a match to TRBD1. The sample consisted of naive CD4+ T cells sorted from blood. This sample's subset: CD45RA+ positively selected. CDR3 nucleotides: TGTGCCAGCTCCCGCGGACAGGGCACTGAAGCTTTCTTT. Translating it yields CASSRGQGTEAFF.